This TCR beta chain was sequenced for a study of Graves' ophthalmopathy and Graves' hyperthyroidism. This clonotype was detected many times. Beta-chain TCR CDR3 regions were amplified from RNA transcripts. HTBI primers were used in a first-round RT-PCR, which preceded a second-round multiplex PCR. TCRdb re-called the multiplex PCR reads through MiXCR, storing one row per CDR3 protein. Counted here are hundreds of thousands of distinct CDR3 sequences, about an eighth occurring once; the ten biggest clones make up 9.8%. The CDR3 length is 12 residues. Trimming cost V 1 base and J 5 bases, with 6 bases left between them. From germline, CDR1 is MGHRA and CDR2 YSYEKL.

Source material: blood. The TCR was taken from a woman aged 25-40 years with Graves' ophthalmopathy. The chain employs TRBV4-1 and TRBJ2-7; D is perhaps TRBD2 (5 bases). Written as DNA, the CDR3 is TGCGCCAGCAGCCAAGCCGGGGACGAGCAGTACTTC. This gives the protein CASSQAGDEQYF.